Below, 7 T cell receptor beta chains from the same sample are listed, as sequenced in a study of shared clonotypes between healthy human individuals. The table came from immunoSEQ multiplex PCR; TCRdb's copy has only in-frame clones and leaves some out. The data hold some 2,000,000 clones, with 95% observed a single time. Sequenced sample: naive CD4+ T cells sorted from blood. Subset reported: CD45RA+ positively selected. Receptors were obtained from a man aged 18 to 35 in good health.

The rearrangement joins TRBV18 to TRBJ1-1; D not resolved. The V and J ends lost 1 base and 4 bases respectively, with 10 bases between them. The CDR3 covers 14 residues. The germline V gene encodes CDR1 KGHSH and CDR2 LQKENI. The CDR3 spells CASSPQRQGTEAFF. DNA of the CDR3: TGTGCCAGCTCACCACAAAGGCAAGGCACTGAAGCTTTCTTT.

Of note for this clone: Compared with germline, one end of the junction differs, possibly owing to a read error. V and J are TRBV7-7 and TRBJ2-3; 7 bases are shared with TRBD1. CDR3 size: 14 residues. Germline V CDR1 and CDR2: SSHAT, FNYEAQ (reference sequence). CDR3 sequence reads: CASSLQGPTDTQYF. CDR3 DNA: TGTGCTAGCAGCTTACAGGGGCCCACAGATACGCAGTATTTT.

Only one count was recorded for this clone. Other DNA sequences in this specimen translate into the identical CDR3. The gene calls are TRBV6-1 and TRBJ1-5; D unclear. The CDR3 sequence is 14 residues long. The V gene lost 1 base and the J gene lost 0 bases, with 4 bases spanning the gap. The germline V gene has CDR1 MNHNS and CDR2 SASEGT. The CDR3 DNA sequence: TGTGCCAGCAGTGAAGGCCATAGCAATCAGCCCCAGCATTTT. Protein: CASSEGHSNQPQHF.

The CDR3 protein is CASSVVLAGVAGELFF. Here the CDR3 DNA reads TGTGCCAGCAGCGTAGTATTAGCGGGAGTGGCCGGGGAGCTGTTTTTT. The chain carries TRBV9 and TRBJ2-2; 9 bases are a match to TRBD2. The germline CDR1 and CDR2 sequences are SGDLS and YYNGEE. The V segment lost 0 bases and the J segment 6 bases; nucleotides outside the gene matches: 6. The CDR3 covers 16 residues.

The V and J genes are TRBV7-2 and TRBJ1-4; possible D gene TRBD1, 5 bases. Germline CDR1 is SGHTA and CDR2 is FQGNSA. This CDR3 is 14 amino acids long. Deletions cut 4 bases from V and 3 bases from J, with 9 bases between. For the CDR3, the DNA is TGTGCCAGCAGCTCGGGACTTTCTAATGAAAAACTGTTTTTT. It is translated as CASSSGLSNEKLFF.

As regards this clone: The sample has other DNA sequences that encode this CDR3 too. The gene calls are TRBV19 and TRBJ1-5; D gene ambiguous. This CDR3 has 15 residues. The V gene's germline CDR1 is LNHDA and CDR2 SQIVND (reference sequence). V lost 3 bases and J lost 0, with 9 bases in between. In DNA form, the CDR3 reads TGTGCCAGTAGTATTACCGAATATAGCAATCAGCCCCAGCATTTT. Residues: CASSITEYSNQPQHF.

The chain combines TRBV25-1 with TRBJ2-7, with 11 positions matching TRBD2. The V gene's germline CDR1 is MGHDK and CDR2 SYGVNS. The CDR3 covers 16 residues. Trimming cost V 0 bases and J 4 bases; bases outside gene matches: 5. As DNA, the CDR3 is TGTGCCAGCAGTGAATATGACAGACTAGCGGGATACGAGCAGTACTTC. Its protein is CASSEYDRLAGYEQYF.